The TCR beta chain under discussion was sequenced for a study of OX40 agonist ivuxolimab in advanced cancers. Study-wide results and limits: In general, CD8+ T cells held more expanded clones than CD4+ did, on average.

The method was immunoSEQ multiplex PCR; TCRdb's version includes in-frame clones alone and lacks a portion of them. The sample includes some 70,000 clones, 80% to 95% of them seen just once. Excluded were patients having autoimmune disease history or systemic immunosuppression. At cycle 4 day 1, cycle 7 day 1, and baseline, blood was sampled. J gave up 5 bases and V 6 bases, and 3 bases lay outside the gene matches. Germline V gene sequence: CDR1 SGHAT, CDR2 FQDESV (reference sequence). The CDR3 contains 13 residues. Comment on this clone: Its matching antigen is unknown.

The specimen comprised CD4+ or CD8+ T cells sorted from blood, sampled in a trial of the OX40 agonist ivuxolimab. The chain has TRBV11-1 and TRBJ2-5; 10 bases match TRBD1. The receptor was isolated from an adult with an advanced solid tumor such as melanoma, head and neck, liver or kidney cancer. CDR3 sequence reads: CASRTGGLETQYF. As DNA, the CDR3 is TGTGCCAGCAGGACAGGGGGCTTGGAGACCCAGTACTTC.